This T cell receptor (beta chain) was sequenced in a study of T cell responses to AZD1222 COVID-19 vaccine. Assay used: immunoSEQ multiplex PCR; TCRdb lists only in-frame clones, some missing. Of 43,000 or so clones listed, 90% were seen once; the top ten hold roughly two fifths. The study, taken as a whole, reports: A mostly white British donor set with more females was recruited, and clonal diversity was possibly underestimated. Regions left unmutated in variants are reportedly the target of nearly half of spike-specific TCRs. Every sample of the repertoires postdated the peak T cell response.

With 5 bases removed from V and 1 base from J, the gap between germline ends came to 8 bases. CDR3 length: 13 amino acids. The V gene's germline CDR1 is SEHNR and CDR2 FQNEAQ (reference sequence). With regard to this clone: Its antigen remains unknown.

This sequence joins TRBV7-9 and TRBJ1-2; D remains ambiguous. The sequencing used peripheral blood, collected 28 days after the second AZD1222 dose. The TCR was taken from an adult who received the AZD1222 COVID-19 vaccine. CDR3 nucleotides: TGTGCCAGCAGCCCGGATTATAACTATGGCTACACCTTC. This codes for CASSPDYNYGYTF.